These 28 T cell receptor beta chains came from one sample sequenced in a study of long-term antiretroviral therapy in people with HIV. At survey level, the immunoSEQ assay was run in its v3.0 version. Here immunoSEQ multiplex PCR was the method, and the copy in TCRdb shows in-frame clones only, minus some. This table has roughly 21,000 clones, 70% to 80% appearing once. The sequenced sample was unsorted PBMCs, obtained 4.1 years after starting antiretroviral therapy. The receptors derive from a woman in her thirties or forties with HIV.

The rearrangement uses TRBV7-2 and TRBJ1-3; D perhaps matches TRBD1 (5 bases). CDR3 length: 16 residues. Germline CDR1 and CDR2: SGHTA and FQGNSA. V gave up 6 bases and J gave up 4 bases, with 19 bases separating them. The CDR3 DNA reads as TGTGCCAGCAGACGGGGCCCAGTCCCCTCAGGAAACACCATATATTTT. It specifies CASRRGPVPSGNTIYF. Based on the CDR3 plus reference TRBV7-2 and TRBJ1-3, the full variable domain is GAGVSQSPSNKVTEKGKDVELRCDPISGHTALYWYRQSLGQGLEFLIYFQGNSAPDKSGLPSDRFSAERTGGSVSTLTIQRTQQEDSAVYLCASRRGPVPSGNTIYFGEGSWLTVV.

This clone has only a few counts. The chain couples TRBV11-2 to TRBJ1-4; possible D gene TRBD1, 6 bases. CDR3 length: 14 amino acids. Germline V lookup: CDR1 SGHAT, CDR2 FQNNGV. With 5 bases removed from V and 13 bases from J, the gap between germline ends came to 20 bases. The CDR3 region has the DNA TGTGCCAGCAGCACAACAGGGATGCTAGGAGGACTGTTTTTT. As protein: CASSTTGMLGGLFF.

This chain connects TRBV6-1 to TRBJ2-7; TRBD1 agrees at 9 bases. CDR1 and CDR2 (germline): MNHNS, SASEGT. The CDR3 spans 14 residues. The V and J ends lost 6 bases and 4 bases, in that order; junction bases with no gene match: 7. CDR3: CASRPPGQGYEQYF. In nucleotides, the CDR3 is TGTGCCAGCAGGCCCCCGGGACAGGGATACGAGCAGTACTTC.

This chain connects TRBV6-6 to TRBJ2-7; 7 bases align to TRBD1. Per germline, CDR1 MNHNY and CDR2 SVGAGI (reference sequence). This CDR3 comprises 14 residues. V dropped 6 bases and J dropped 2; count of bases not matched to a gene: 7. CDR3 loop: CASSSMTGPYEQYF. The CDR3 DNA follows: TGTGCCAGCAGCTCCATGACAGGGCCCTACGAGCAGTACTTC.

The rearrangement uses TRBV27 and TRBJ2-1; a weak D match, TRBD2 (5 bases). CDR1 is MNHEY and CDR2 is SMNVEV in the germline V gene (reference sequence). This CDR3 has 15 amino acids. V gave up 1 base and J gave up 0 bases, with 7 bases separating them. CDR3: CASSLLASSYNEQFF. The DNA for the CDR3 is TGTGCCAGCAGTTTATTAGCGTCCTCCTACAATGAGCAGTTCTTC.

The V call is TRBV7-8, the J call TRBJ2-2; 9 positions agree with TRBD2. The V segment lost 2 bases and the J segment 10 bases; nucleotides outside the gene matches: 8. Germline V gene data show CDR1 as SGHVS and CDR2 as FQNEAQ. The CDR3 runs 15 residues. In nucleotides, the CDR3 is TGTGCCAGCAGCTTAATCCTAGCGGGATCCGAGGAGCTGTTTTTT. Amino acids: CASSLILAGSEELFF.

This clone has more than one count but fewer than ten. This chain joins TRBV19 and TRBJ2-7, with D unclear. The CDR3 loop spans 11 amino acids. Germline V gene lookup returns CDR1 LNHDA and CDR2 SQIVND (reference sequence). Between the trimmed V and J ends, which lost 10 bases and 6 bases, there was a span of 13 bases. CDR3 DNA sequence: TGTGCCACCACCATTGGGGTCGAGCAGTACTTC. It specifies CATTIGVEQYF.

The V and J genes are TRBV5-6 and TRBJ2-5; 7 bases fit TRBD1. V was pared by 3 bases and J by 5 bases, with 4 bases of the junction left unmatched. The CDR3 covers 13 residues. Germline-derived CDR1 and CDR2 are SGHDT and YYEEEE. The CDR3 here is CASSSGQSETQYF. The CDR3 coding sequence is TGTGCCAGCAGCTCGGGACAGAGCGAGACCCAGTACTTC. The entire variable domain, with the rest obtained from reference TRBV5-6 and TRBJ2-5, is as follows: DAGVTQSPTHLIKTRGQQVTLRCSPKSGHDTVSWYQQALGQGPQFIFQYYEEEERQRGNFPDRFSGHQFPNYSSELNVNALLLGDSALYLCASSSGQSETQYFGPGTRLLVL.

V gene TRBV11-2 combines with J gene TRBJ2-2; tentatively, D is TRBD1 (6 bases). The CDR3 totals 15 residues. The germline V and J ends were trimmed by 5 bases and 5 bases, with 15 bases remaining between them. Germline lookup yields CDR1 SGHAT and CDR2 FQNNGV. The CDR3 DNA reads as TGTGCCAGCAGCCTAAGGGGGACGAGGACCGGGGAGCTGTTTTTT. Translation gives CASSLRGTRTGELFF.

The genes are TRBV5-1 and TRBJ1-2, with D tentatively TRBD1 (5 bases). V lost 0 bases and J 5 bases, leaving 11 bases between the germline ends. Germline assignment: CDR1 SGHRS and CDR2 YFSETQ. The CDR3 consists of 14 residues. The CDR3 loop is CASSLEGWGYGYTF. In nucleotides, the CDR3 is TGCGCCAGCAGCTTGGAGGGGTGGGGATATGGCTACACCTTC.

The CDR3 coding sequence is TGTGCCATCTCCAAAGGGGGAGAGGATCAGCCCCAGCATTTT. Protein product: CAISKGGEDQPQHF. This chain joins TRBV10-3 and TRBJ1-5; possibly TRBD1 for D (6 bases). Germline V lookup: CDR1 ENHRY, CDR2 SYGVKD. CDR3 length: 14 residues. V was shortened by 8 bases and J by 5 bases, with 16 bases between the two germline ends.

The chain joins TRBV18 to TRBJ1-5; TRBD1 agrees at 8 bases. From germline, CDR1 is KGHSH and CDR2 LQKENI. V lost 6 bases to trimming and J lost 2 bases; unmatched junction nucleotides: 6. The CDR3 extends over 15 amino acids. The chain's CDR3 is CASSPDRGGNQPQHF. The DNA for the CDR3 is TGTGCCAGCTCTCCAGACAGGGGAGGCAATCAGCCCCAGCATTTT.

J is TRBJ2-5 and V is TRBV30; D unclear. The germline V gene encodes CDR1 GTSNPN and CDR2 SVGIG (reference sequence). There are 11 residues in the CDR3. V was clipped by 0 bases and J by 2 bases, with 1 base between them. The CDR3 DNA sequence: TGTGCCTGGAGTGTACAAGAGACCCAGTACTTC. Translation: CAWSVQETQYF.

This clone was picked up a small number of times. This chain connects TRBV27 to TRBJ1-5, with TRBD1 matching 8 bases. This CDR3 comprises 15 residues. Germline loops: CDR1 MNHEY, CDR2 SMNVEV (reference sequence). The ends lost 6 bases at V and 3 bases at J; junction bases unmatched: 7. This chain's CDR3 is CASRRTGYNNQPQHF. The CDR3 DNA reads TGTGCCAGCAGGCGGACAGGGTATAACAATCAGCCCCAGCATTTT.

The chain links TRBV19 to TRBJ2-7; D may be TRBD2 (5 bases). This CDR3 is built from 14 residues. From germline, CDR1 is LNHDA and CDR2 SQIVND (reference sequence). V was pared by 3 bases and J by 2 bases, with 11 bases between. CDR3 in DNA: TGTGCCAGTAGTATGACCGGGGTTACCTACGAGCAGTACTTC. As protein: CASSMTGVTYEQYF.

The chain carries TRBV7-2 and TRBJ1-5; tentatively, D is TRBD1 (5 bases). The CDR3 has 16 amino acids. V dropped 5 bases and J dropped 4 bases, with 18 bases sitting between them. Germline CDR1 and CDR2: SGHTA and FQGNSA. CDR3 sequence: CASSVGTSGPNQPQHF. The DNA of the CDR3 is TGTGCCAGCAGCGTTGGGACCTCCGGTCCTAATCAGCCCCAGCATTTT. Drawing the rest from reference TRBV7-2 and TRBJ1-5, the complete variable domain is GAGVSQSPSNKVTEKGKDVELRCDPISGHTALYWYRQSLGQGLEFLIYFQGNSAPDKSGLPSDRFSAERTGGSVSTLTIQRTQQEDSAVYLCASSVGTSGPNQPQHFGDGTRLSIL.

The chain joins TRBV10-1 to TRBJ2-3, with D perhaps TRBD1 (6 bases). CDR3 length equals 15 residues. V gave up 4 bases and J gave up 4 bases, with 15 bases separating them. From germline, CDR1 is WNHNN and CDR2 SYGVQD (reference sequence). The CDR3, as DNA: TGCGCCAGCAGTGTACAGGGAATCGGTCCAGATACGCAGTATTTT. Translation: CASSVQGIGPDTQYF.

The chain is built from TRBV10-3 and TRBJ2-1; 9 bases are a match to TRBD1. From germline, CDR1 is ENHRY and CDR2 SYGVKD. Trimming removed 6 bases from V and 3 bases from J; junction bases left unmatched: 6. The CDR3 is made up of 15 amino acids. CDR3 amino acids: CAIRGDRVYYNEQFF. CDR3 in DNA: TGTGCCATCAGAGGGGACAGGGTGTACTACAATGAGCAGTTCTTC.

This chain connects TRBV10-2 to TRBJ1-3, with D possibly being TRBD1 (5 bases). Germline-derived CDR1 and CDR2 are WSHSY and SAAADI. The V gene lost 0 bases and the J gene lost 6 bases, with 9 bases spanning the gap. There are 14 residues in the CDR3. This CDR3 is CASSESRTLNTIYF. The CDR3 nucleotides are TGCGCCAGCAGTGAGTCGAGGACACTAAACACCATATATTTT.

The chain is built from TRBV5-4 and TRBJ1-3; D not certain. The germline V and J ends were trimmed by 0 bases and 0 bases, with 4 bases remaining between them. The CDR3 has 14 amino acids. Germline-derived CDR1 and CDR2 are SGHNT and YYREEE (reference sequence). The CDR3 here is CASSLAISGNTIYF. The CDR3 DNA is TGTGCCAGCAGCTTGGCAATCTCTGGAAACACCATATATTTT.

There are a few counts of this clone. This sequence joins TRBV5-4 and TRBJ2-7, with D perhaps given as TRBD1 or TRBD2 (5 bases each). Per the germline V gene, CDR1 is SGHNT and CDR2 is YYREEE (reference sequence). The CDR3 is 14 amino acids. V lost 4 bases and J 3 bases, leaving 14 bases between the germline ends. The CDR3 here is CASSPQGPNYEQYF. DNA of the CDR3: TGTGCCAGCAGCCCCCAGGGACCCAACTACGAGCAGTACTTC.

The chain links TRBV5-6 to TRBJ1-1; D gene ambiguous. With 3 bases removed from V and 1 base from J, the gap between germline ends came to 22 bases. CDR3 length: 18 amino acids. Germline V gene lookup returns CDR1 SGHDT and CDR2 YYEEEE. The CDR3 nucleotides read TGTGCCAGCAGCTGGGGAGGACGGCGAATTGGGAGGAACACTGAAGCTTTCTTT. Protein sequence: CASSWGGRRIGRNTEAFF.

CDR3 coding DNA: TGTGCCAGCAGTGTTACGGGTCCCCAGTACTTC. It encodes CASSVTGPQYF. This sequence joins TRBV2 and TRBJ2-5; D uncertain. Between the trimmed V and J ends, which lost 4 bases and 9 bases, there was a span of 9 bases. Per the germline V gene, CDR1 is SNHLY and CDR2 is FYNNEI. This CDR3 is 11 amino acids long.

This clone has only one observation. The V and J genes are TRBV9 and TRBJ1-3; 7 bases are shared with TRBD1. The CDR3 runs to 17 residues. V shed 3 bases, J shed 3 bases, and the junction held 12 bases outside the gene matches. Germline loops: CDR1 SGDLS, CDR2 YYNGEE. The chain's CDR3 is CASSAAFAGTDGNTIYF. The CDR3 bases are TGTGCCAGCAGCGCAGCATTTGCTGGGACAGATGGAAACACCATATATTTT. Filled out from reference TRBV9 and TRBJ1-3, the complete variable domain reads DSGVTQTPKHLITATGQRVTLRCSPRSGDLSVYWYQQSLDQGLQFLIQYYNGEERAKGNILERFSAQQFPDLHSELNLSSLELGDSALYFCASSAAFAGTDGNTIYFGEGSWLTVV.

This clone was observed a handful of times. The chain is built from TRBV12-5 and TRBJ1-6, with D perhaps TRBD1 (5 bases). CDR1 is LGHNT and CDR2 is FRNRAP in the germline V gene. Between the trimmed V and J ends, which lost 1 base and 10 bases, there was a span of 11 bases. The CDR3 sequence is 14 residues long. In nucleotides, the CDR3 is TGTGCTAGTGGTTTGGAGGGGTCAGGCTCACCCCTCCACTTT. This codes for CASGLEGSGSPLHF.

The rearrangement links TRBV4-3 to TRBJ2-1; 8 bases are shared with TRBD2. J was trimmed by 14 bases and V by 1 base; bases with no gene match: 10. Germline loops: CDR1 LGHNA, CDR2 YSLEER. CDR3 length equals 14 residues. CDR3 protein: CASSQADGQRGKFF. The CDR3 nucleotides are TGCGCCAGCAGCCAAGCAGATGGGCAGCGGGGGAAGTTCTTC.

This clone was seen a few times. This chain uses TRBV4-2 with TRBJ2-3, with 7 bases identical to TRBD1. The CDR3 length is 15 residues. CDR1 LGHNA and CDR2 YNFKEQ come from the germline V gene. V dropped 4 bases and J dropped 1; count of bases not matched to a gene: 5. The CDR3, as DNA: TGTGCCAGCAGCCTGACAGGGATGGGCACAGATACGCAGTATTTT. Its protein product is CASSLTGMGTDTQYF.

The rearrangement links TRBV7-9 to TRBJ2-7; no firm D call. The germline CDR1 and CDR2 sequences are SEHNR and FQNEAQ (reference sequence). Trimming pared 5 bases from V and 3 bases from J, leaving 11 bases between. The CDR3 has 13 residues. The CDR3 DNA is TGTGCCAGCAGCCCCAGAACAAGCTACGAGCAGTACTTC. Protein sequence: CASSPRTSYEQYF.